This T cell receptor (beta chain) was profiled in a study of human thymus T cells. Resections obtained during corrective heart surgery supplied the thymus tissue. Samples came from healthy Finnish infants during open corrective cardiac surgery. Clones were sequenced by immunoSEQ multiplex PCR, and TCRdb holds only the in-frame ones, with some missing. The data hold around 120,000 clones, with around 94% observed a single time. About this clone itself: Its antigen is not identified.

Broader study findings: Unrelated individuals had highly overlapping thymic repertoires, as reported in related research. There appeared to be biased usage of V and J genes in thymic and blood repertoires.

Germline-derived CDR1 and CDR2 are MNHNS and SASEGT. V was shortened by 7 bases and J by 6 bases, with 16 bases between the two germline ends. This CDR3 is 13 amino acids long. Sample: thymus tissue. The chain joins TRBV6-1 to TRBJ2-7, with D possibly being TRBD2 (6 bases). The receptor's source is a boy under three years old with a congenital heart defect but otherwise immunologically healthy. CDR3 residues: CASKEGGWGEQYF. CDR3 in DNA: TGTGCCAGCAAAGAAGGAGGGTGGGGCGAGCAGTACTTC.